A single sample is the source of the 5 T cell receptor beta chains below, sequenced in a study of cytomegalovirus exposure and HLA in healthy donors (dated by TCRdb to 2015 to 2018). Receptors were amplified or captured by the immunoSEQ multiplex PCR assay. For the multiplex PCR, a mixture combining 60 forward primers for TCR Vbeta segments and 13 reverse primers for TCR Jbeta segments was used. TCRdb obtained this table from immuneACCESS and retained in-frame rearrangements with V and J assigned. These tables miss some clones; where compared with another copy, unresolved V genes account for less than half of the shortfall, and the remainder is unexplained. The sample table contains about 130,000 clones; only one count was recorded for 65% to 75% of them. Of the sample, approximately 5% falls within the top ten clones. Material for sequencing was PBMCs. These receptors were taken from a woman in her fifties or sixties in good health and CMV-seropositive.

This clone was detected a few times. The chain uses TRBV10-3 and TRBJ1-2, with 12 bases aligning to TRBD1. CDR1 is ENHRY, CDR2 SYGVKD, per germline. J lost 7 bases, V lost 6 bases, and 6 bases had no gene match. CDR3 length equals 14 residues. CDR3 residues: CAIRGTGGDSGYTF. For the CDR3, the DNA is TGTGCCATCAGGGGGACAGGGGGCGATTCTGGCTACACCTTC.

Points on this clone: Other nucleotide sequences from this sample produce the same CDR3. V is TRBV6-5 and J is TRBJ2-5; tentatively, D is TRBD1 (5 bases). Looked up from germline, CDR1 is MNHEY and CDR2 is SVGAGI. With 2 bases removed from V and 5 bases from J, the gap between germline ends came to 12 bases. The CDR3 length is 14 residues. Here the CDR3 reads CASSYSRGLETQYF. The CDR3 nucleotides read TGTGCCAGCAGTTACAGTAGGGGCTTGGAGACCCAGTACTTC.

This chain joins TRBV19 and TRBJ2-2, with D perhaps matching TRBD2 (5 bases). CDR3 size: 16 residues. V dropped 5 bases and J dropped 4 bases, with 17 bases sitting between them. CDR1 LNHDA and CDR2 SQIVND come from the germline V gene (reference sequence). The CDR3 reads CASSESGVGVTGELFF. In DNA, the CDR3 is TGTGCCAGTAGTGAGTCAGGCGTCGGGGTCACCGGGGAGCTGTTTTTT. Looking up the rest from reference TRBV19 and TRBJ2-2 gives the full variable domain: DGGITQSPKYLFRKEGQNVTLSCEQNLNHDAMYWYRQDPGQGLRLIYYSQIVNDFQKGDIAEGYSVSREKKESFPLTVTSAQKNPTAFYLCASSESGVGVTGELFFGEGSRLTVL.

The chain uses TRBV6-1 and TRBJ2-1, with TRBD2 matching 9 bases. The CDR3 spans 14 residues. The trim removed 3 bases at V and 8 bases at J, leaving 5 bases unmatched. CDR1 and CDR2 (germline): MNHNS, SASEGT. The CDR3 coding sequence is TGTGCCAGCAGTGATGGCGGGGGGGCCGATGAGCAGTTCTTC. This encodes CASSDGGGADEQFF.

V gene TRBV10-1 combines with J gene TRBJ1-1; D remains unclear. With 8 bases removed from V and 11 bases from J, the gap between germline ends came to 9 bases. Germline V gene lookup returns CDR1 WNHNN and CDR2 SYGVQD (reference sequence). The CDR3 covers 9 residues. In DNA, the CDR3 is TGCGCCAGCGAAAGGCGGGCTTTCTTT. Protein product: CASERRAFF.